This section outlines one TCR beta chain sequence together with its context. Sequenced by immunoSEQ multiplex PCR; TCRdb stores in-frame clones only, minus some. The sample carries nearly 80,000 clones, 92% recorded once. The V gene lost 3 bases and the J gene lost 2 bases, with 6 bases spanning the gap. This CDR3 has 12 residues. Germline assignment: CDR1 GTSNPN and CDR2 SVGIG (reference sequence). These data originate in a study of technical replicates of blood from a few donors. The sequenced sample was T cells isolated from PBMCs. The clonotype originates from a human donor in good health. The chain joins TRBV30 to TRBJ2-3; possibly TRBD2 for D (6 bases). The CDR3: CAWRDYTDTQYF. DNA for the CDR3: TGTGCCTGGAGGGACTACACAGATACGCAGTATTTT.